The sequence of this T cell receptor beta chain was determined in a study of T cells expressing NK-cell markers. About the research overall: One of the eight sequenced donors was seronegative, whereas the other seven were HCMV-seropositive.

Per the germline V gene, CDR1 is SQVTM and CDR2 is ANQGSEA. The CDR3 length is 13 residues. Study results and caveats: Questions lingered over whether expanded NKG2C+ T cell clones were HCMV-specific.

Beta-chain TCR cDNA was generated via 5'RACE template switching with UMIs. Each CDR3 protein gets one entry in TCRdb, which reprocessed the 5' RACE reads and gives no DNA. The listing contains about 260,000 distinct CDR3 sequences. To note about this clonotype: What it binds is not known.

This sequence was found in a woman between 18 and 75 years old in good health. Source material: blood T cells: a sorted CD56 or NKG2C T cell subset, CD4+ or CD8+ T cells, or bulk PBMC T cells (not recorded which). V usage is TRBV29-1 and J usage is TRBJ2-2; TCRdb indicates TRBD1, and absent DNA this call remains unverified. This chain's CDR3 is CSAGHTNTGELFF.